These 14 T cell receptor beta chains originate from one sample sequenced in a study of blood T cell repertoires in COVID-19. The method was immunoSEQ multiplex PCR; TCRdb's version includes in-frame clones alone and lacks a portion of them. The sample carries more than 250,000 clones, about 89% recorded once. The source material was PBMCs or T cells enriched from blood (not recorded which). The receptor source for this set is a woman in her twenties or thirties who had recovered from COVID-19.

The genes are TRBV9 and TRBJ2-2; unclear D gene. The V gene lost 0 bases and the J gene lost 4 bases, with 4 bases spanning the gap. The CDR3 runs to 13 residues. The germline V gene encodes CDR1 SGDLS and CDR2 YYNGEE. CDR3: CASSVGGTGELFF. In nucleotides, the CDR3 is TGTGCCAGCAGCGTAGGAGGCACCGGGGAGCTGTTTTTT.

This chain links TRBV12-3 or TRBV12-4 with TRBJ2-1; 9 nucleotides line up with TRBD2. The CDR3 has 12 amino acids. V gave up 5 bases and J gave up 13 bases; unmatched junction bases: 6. For the CDR3, the DNA is TGTGCCAGCAGTGCCGGACTAGCGAAACAGTTCTTC. This translates into CASSAGLAKQFF.

V and J are TRBV7-9 and TRBJ2-7; 7 positions agree with TRBD1. Germline-derived CDR1 and CDR2 are SEHNR and FQNEAQ (reference sequence). The CDR3 contains 13 residues. J was trimmed by 6 bases and V by 6 bases; bases with no gene match: 8. The CDR3 sequence: CASRFDRASEQYF. The CDR3 DNA sequence: TGTGCCAGCAGGTTCGACAGGGCAAGCGAGCAGTACTTC.

DNA for the CDR3: TGTGCCAGCAGCCAAGAGAGGACTAGCGGGACAAAGGATACGCAGTATTTT. It is translated as CASSQERTSGTKDTQYF. The chain links TRBV4-2 to TRBJ2-3, with 12 bases matching TRBD2. The CDR3 spans 17 residues. With V trimmed by 0 bases and J by 6 bases, 7 bases remained unmatched. CDR1 and CDR2 from the germline V gene are LGHNA and YNFKEQ.

This rearrangement joins TRBV5-1 to TRBJ1-1; TRBD1 might be the D (6 bases). This CDR3 comprises 14 residues. Trimming pared 4 bases from V and 0 bases from J, leaving 10 bases between. Looked up from germline, CDR1 is SGHRS and CDR2 is YFSETQ. The CDR3 here is CASSEGHVNTEAFF. The CDR3 nucleotides read TGCGCCAGCAGCGAGGGACACGTGAACACTGAAGCTTTCTTT.

This rearrangement joins TRBV19 to TRBJ2-2, with D possibly being TRBD1 (6 bases). Germline CDR1 reads LNHDA; CDR2 reads SQIVND (reference sequence). V gave up 7 bases and J gave up 3 bases, with 15 bases separating them. CDR3 length equals 15 residues. In DNA form, the CDR3 reads TGTGCCAGTATAGAGGGGGAGTGGGACACCGGGGAGCTGTTTTTT. Translation: CASIEGEWDTGELFF.

This rearrangement joins TRBV7-8 to TRBJ2-3; D gene unclear. Germline lookup yields CDR1 SGHVS and CDR2 FQNEAQ. The CDR3 spans 14 residues. The V end was cut by 0 bases, the J end by 4 bases, with 8 bases between. The CDR3 DNA follows: TGTGCCAGCAGCTTAGCTCACCAGTCAGATACGCAGTATTTT. Residues: CASSLAHQSDTQYF.

V and J are TRBV11-2 and TRBJ2-3, with 7 bases fitting TRBD2. Per the germline V gene, CDR1 is SGHAT and CDR2 is FQNNGV. This CDR3 has 17 residues. V gave up 5 bases and J gave up 4 bases; unmatched junction bases: 15. The CDR3 region is CASSPQSGTWGADTQYF. CDR3 in DNA: TGTGCCAGCAGCCCACAAAGCGGGACCTGGGGCGCAGATACGCAGTATTTT. The full variable domain, rest sourced from reference TRBV11-2 and TRBJ2-3, is EAGVAQSPRYKIIEKRQSVAFWCNPISGHATLYWYQQILGQGPKLLIQFQNNGVVDDSQLPKDRFSAERLKGVDSTLKIQPAKLEDSAVYLCASSPQSGTWGADTQYFGPGTRLTVL.

V is TRBV11-2 and J is TRBJ2-3; weak D call: TRBD2 (7 bases). The germline V gene encodes CDR1 SGHAT and CDR2 FQNNGV. V lost 1 base to trimming and J lost 3 bases, with 17 bases between them. There are 17 residues in the CDR3. CDR3 sequence (DNA): TGTGCCAGCAGCTTAGGCTTACAGGGAGGGAGTACAGATACGCAGTATTTT. Its protein product is CASSLGLQGGSTDTQYF.

The chain couples TRBV7-9 to TRBJ1-2, with D possibly being TRBD1 (5 bases). Between the trimmed V and J ends, which lost 1 base and 2 bases, there was a span of 8 bases. Germline CDR1 reads SEHNR; CDR2 reads FQNEAQ (reference sequence). This CDR3 has 14 residues. CDR3 protein: CASSLGAGNYGYTF. The CDR3 bases are TGTGCCAGCAGCTTAGGGGCAGGGAACTATGGCTACACCTTC. Filled out from reference TRBV7-9 and TRBJ1-2, the complete variable domain reads DTGVSQNPRHKITKRGQNVTFRCDPISEHNRLYWYRQTLGQGPEFLTYFQNEAQLEKSRLLSDRFSAERPKGSFSTLEIQRTEQGDSAMYLCASSLGAGNYGYTFGSGTRLTVV.

The V call is TRBV19, the J call TRBJ1-5; 7 bases fit TRBD1. This CDR3 region has 14 residues. The germline CDR1 and CDR2 sequences are LNHDA and SQIVND (reference sequence). J was trimmed by 2 bases and V by 4 bases; bases with no gene match: 2. The CDR3 sequence: CASSNRGGNQPQHF. CDR3 DNA: TGTGCCAGTAGTAACAGGGGCGGCAATCAGCCCCAGCATTTT.

V and J are TRBV4-3 and TRBJ1-2, with TRBD1 identical over 7 bases. The length of the CDR3 is 17 residues. Germline V CDR1 and CDR2: LGHNA, YSLEER. The junction had 13 bases not matched to a gene; V was cut back by 0 bases and J by 6 bases. The CDR3 DNA reads TGCGCCAGCAGCCAAGACAGCGGTTGGACAGGCACCCATGGCTACACCTTC. Translated, it gives CASSQDSGWTGTHGYTF.

The gene calls are TRBV19 and TRBJ1-2; TRBD1 matches at 7 bases. This CDR3 spans 16 amino acids. CDR1 is LNHDA and CDR2 is SQIVND in the germline V gene (reference sequence). Trimming at V came to 5 bases and at J to 3 bases, leaving 12 bases not matched to a gene. CDR3 in DNA: TGTGCCAGTAGTCCAGAAGGGGGACAGAGCCACTATGGCTACACCTTC. It is translated as CASSPEGGQSHYGYTF.

This clone has only a few counts. This rearrangement joins TRBV29-1 to TRBJ1-4; TRBD1 matches 9 bases. The CDR3 spans 15 residues. Trimming cost V 4 bases and J 6 bases; bases outside gene matches: 9. CDR1 SQVTM and CDR2 ANQGSEA come from the germline V gene. The CDR3 here is CSVGVPTGGDEKLFF. The CDR3 region has the DNA TGCAGCGTTGGTGTCCCGACAGGGGGAGATGAAAAACTGTTTTTT.